This T cell receptor beta chain originates from a study of CD8 T cells in Susac syndrome. The V and J ends lost 7 bases and 0 bases respectively, with 13 bases between them. This CDR3 is built from 15 residues. The V gene's germline CDR1 is SGHAT and CDR2 FQNNGV. With random hexamers, reverse transcription was performed on roughly 0.5 to 1 ug of RNA. An immunoSEQ multiplex PCR amplified TCR beta CDR3 over 54 Vbeta and 13 Jbeta. MiXCR was run by TCRdb on the immunoSEQ multiplex PCR reads, yielding one entry per CDR3 protein. The data show about 25,000 distinct CDR3 sequences, 94% seen once. Controls were healthy donors chosen to match patients in age and sex. TEMRA cells were FACS-enriched, and CD8+ and CD4+ T cells were isolated negatively.

Specimen: CD8+ T cells from PBMCs. This TCR was recovered from a human donor in good health. J is TRBJ2-1 and V is TRBV11-2, with D perhaps matching TRBD1 (6 bases). The CDR3 loop is CASTPGQFSYNEQFF. The DNA of the CDR3 is TGTGCCAGCACCCCCGGACAGTTCTCCTACAATGAGCAGTTCTTC.